The T cell receptor beta chain under discussion was sequenced for a study of cytomegalovirus exposure and HLA in healthy donors. 13 Jbeta primers and 60 Vbeta primers were used for the PCR. TCRdb keeps only in-frame clones here, not all; method: immunoSEQ multiplex PCR. The table records around 150,000 clones, 60% to 85% of them present only once. Regarding the study as a whole: TCR beta V- and J-gene trimming, according to a later analysis, was linked to a missense DCLRE1C variant. A later analysis reportedly found fewer N-insertions in an Asian-associated ancestry cluster than the roughly 670-donor mean. The CMV antigen specificity of a few CMV-associated chains was confirmed through in vitro analysis.

Of note for this clone: Its target is unknown.

Material: PBMCs. The sequence was collected from a male donor in good health and CMV-seropositive.

The CDR3 region is CASSLTNRNTEAFF. Written as DNA, the CDR3 is TGTGCCAGCAGTTTAACGAATAGGAACACTGAAGCTTTCTTT. The chain joins TRBV28 to TRBJ1-1; D is unresolved. CDR1 MDHEN and CDR2 SYDVKM come from the germline V gene. The CDR3 is 14 residues long. Deletions cut 2 bases from V and 1 base from J, with 8 bases between.